The rows below give T cell receptor beta chains drawn from one sample of a study of T cells in narcolepsy. TCRdb's copy holds only in-frame clones and misses some; the assay was immunoSEQ multiplex PCR. In the table there are around 30,000 clones, roughly four fifths of which are singletons. Input material: CD45RA- memory CD4+ T cells from PBMCs. Receptors originate from a human donor with narcolepsy. Each CDR3 is given with its conserved first and last residue. The D gene is left open where the match is weak. Clone size appears in some rows only: once, few, many, or a class for an expanded clone.

size	J	D	V	DNA	CDR3
.	TRBJ2-5	.	TRBV5-4	TGTGCCAGCAGCCCAGAATCTCAGGGGCGAGAGACCCAGTACTTC	CASSPESQGRETQYF
.	TRBJ1-3	TRBD1	TRBV5-1	TGCGCCAGCAGCCGGGGGACAGGGGCTGGAAACACCATATATTTT	CASSRGTGAGNTIYF
.	TRBJ1-2	.	TRBV12-5	TGTGCTAGTGGTTTGGGGAGAAGTTTAGGGACTAACTATGGCTACACCTTC	CASGLGRSLGTNYGYTF
.	TRBJ2-7	TRBD1	TRBV19	TGTGCCAGTAGTAGATTGGACAGGGCCCACGAGCAGTACTTC	CASSRLDRAHEQYF
.	TRBJ2-5	.	TRBV5-1	TGCGCCAGCAGCTTGAAGGGGACCGAAGAGACCCAGTACTTC	CASSLKGTEETQYF
.	TRBJ1-2	.	TRBV29-1	TGCAGCGTTGGAGGTGTCCCTAACTATGGCTACACCTTC	CSVGGVPNYGYTF
.	TRBJ2-2	TRBD1	TRBV9	TGTGCCAGCAGCGTAGCTTCCGGACAGGGGGCCGGGGAGCTGTTTTTT	CASSVASGQGAGELFF
.	TRBJ2-5	.	TRBV30	TGTGCCTGGACCAAACCAGGGCTAGGGGTAGAGACCCAGTACTTC	CAWTKPGLGVETQYF
once	TRBJ2-3	TRBD1	TRBV5-1	TGCGCCAGCAGCTTCCGGGACAGGGATCGGCCAGATACGCAGTATTTT	CASSFRDRDRPDTQYF
.	TRBJ1-2	TRBD1	TRBV6-4	TGTGCCAGCAGCAACAGGGGCGGGGGAAGCTATGGTTACACCTTC	CASSNRGGGSYGYTF
.	TRBJ1-5	.	TRBV10-3	TGTGCCATCAGTGGCCCAGGGGATCAGCCCCAGCATTTT	CAISGPGDQPQHF
.	TRBJ2-7	.	TRBV7-6	TGTGCCAGCAGCGCCTATCTAGGCCCCTACGAGCAGTACTTC	CASSAYLGPYEQYF
.	TRBJ1-4	TRBD1	TRBV4-2	TGTGCCAGCAGCTTGGAGACAGGGGACCTAGAAAAACTGTTTTTT	CASSLETGDLEKLFF
.	TRBJ2-1	.	TRBV7-2	TGTGCCAGCAGCTTAGACTCGAATGAGCAGTTCTTC	CASSLDSNEQFF
few	TRBJ2-2	.	TRBV13	TGTGCCAGCAGCTCGAGCAATCAGTTGTCGGGGGAGCTGTTTTTT	CASSSSNQLSGELFF
.	TRBJ2-1	.	TRBV19	TGTGCCAGTAGTATATTTACAGGGTCGGGTCACAATGAGCAGTTCTTC	CASSIFTGSGHNEQFF
.	TRBJ2-6	TRBD2	TRBV5-1	TGCGCCAGCAGCTTGGGAGGCGGGGGAGGGGCCAACGTCCTGACTTTC	CASSLGGGGGANVLTF
.	TRBJ1-3	.	TRBV18	TGTGCCAGCTCACGAGGGGCCGACTCTGGAAACACCATATATTTT	CASSRGADSGNTIYF
.	TRBJ2-1	.	TRBV19	TGTGCCACTACGGACCTTTCCAATGAGCAGTTCTTC	CATTDLSNEQFF
.	TRBJ1-2	.	TRBV30	TGTGCCTGGAGTGTACCCGGACAGCCTGATGGCTACACCTTC	CAWSVPGQPDGYTF
once	TRBJ2-7	.	TRBV4-3	TGCGCCAGCAGCCAAGGGACAGTGTCCGTCGAGCAGTACTTC	CASSQGTVSVEQYF
.	TRBJ2-7	TRBD2	TRBV7-8	TGTGCCAGCAGCCGGGGGGGAGGGACTAGCGAGCAGTACTTC	CASSRGGGTSEQYF
.	TRBJ1-2	.	TRBV2	TGTGCCAGCAGTGTAGACCAGGGTAAGGTTGGCTACACCTTC	CASSVDQGKVGYTF
.	TRBJ2-2	TRBD2	TRBV7-8	TGTGCCAGCAGCCCACAACTAGCGGGGGCTACCGGGGAGCTGTTTTTT	CASSPQLAGATGELFF
.	TRBJ2-7	.	TRBV7-8	TGTGCCAGCAGCTTACTAGACGAGCAGTACTTC	CASSLLDEQYF
.	TRBJ2-7	.	TRBV4-3	TGCGCCAGCAGCCCTAGCTCACACTCCTACGAGCAGTACTTC	CASSPSSHSYEQYF
.	TRBJ1-1	TRBD1	TRBV4-3	TGCGCCAGCAGCCAAGATTGGGGGGACAGGTTTGTAATTCCTTTCTTT	CASSQDWGDRFVIPFF
.	TRBJ2-3	TRBD2	TRBV7-2	TGTGCCAGCACCTCTAAGGGAGCGGGGGGATTCACGCAGTATTTT	CASTSKGAGGFTQYF
.	TRBJ2-1	TRBD1	TRBV18	TGTGCCAGCTCACTAGGCACAGGGGTCTACAATGAGCAGTTCTTC	CASSLGTGVYNEQFF
.	TRBJ1-5	TRBD1	TRBV30	TGTGCCTGGGGACAGGGGGATAATCAGCCCCAGCATTTT	CAWGQGDNQPQHF
.	TRBJ1-4	.	TRBV7-2	TGTGCCAGCAGCCCGCGAGAGGCAGGTGGGGTTGAAAAACTGTTTTTT	CASSPREAGGVEKLFF
.	TRBJ1-6	.	TRBV5-8	TGTGCCAGCAGCTTTATAAGGGGACTGTCCTATAATTCACCCCCCCACTTT	CASSFIRGLSYNSPPHF
.	TRBJ2-5	.	TRBV4-3	TGCGCCAGCAGCCAAGATCCACAAGAGACCCAGTACTTC	CASSQDPQETQYF
.	TRBJ2-5	TRBD1	TRBV7-9	TGTGCCAGCAGCTTGGGTGCCAGGGGGCAAGAGACCCAGTACTTC	CASSLGARGQETQYF
once	TRBJ2-3	TRBD1	TRBV5-4	TGTGCCAGCACCATCGACAGGGGGGGGGATACGCAGTATTTT	CASTIDRGGDTQYF
.	TRBJ1-1	.	TRBV27	TGTGCCAGCAGTCCAGGGCGAGGGGGGAACACTGAAGCTTTCTTT	CASSPGRGGNTEAFF
.	TRBJ1-4	TRBD1	TRBV5-6	TGTGCCAGCAGCTTGGAGAGGGACAGGGGGTATGAAAAACTGTTTTTT	CASSLERDRGYEKLFF
.	TRBJ2-7	.	TRBV15	TGTGCCACCAGCAGAGATCTCAGGAGCTACGAGCAGTACTTC	CATSRDLRSYEQYF
.	TRBJ2-7	TRBD1	TRBV10-3	TGTGCCATCAGTGAGGCAGGGACAGGGGGTGGCTACGAGCAGTACTTC	CAISEAGTGGGYEQYF
.	TRBJ1-1	.	TRBV30	TGTGCCTGGCGGCCCCCTTCAGGGACTGAAGCTTTCTTT	CAWRPPSGTEAFF
once	TRBJ2-3	.	TRBV5-6	TGTGCCAGCAGCGTACAGGGGGGGTACACAGATACGCAGTATTTT	CASSVQGGYTDTQYF
.	TRBJ2-7	.	TRBV4-3	TGCGCCAGCAGCCAAGATGACGCCAGGACCTACGAGCAGTACTTC	CASSQDDARTYEQYF
.	TRBJ2-7	TRBD2	TRBV7-2	TGTGCCAGTCGTCTAGCGGGGATCTACGAGCAGTACTTC	CASRLAGIYEQYF
.	TRBJ1-2	.	TRBV6-1	TGTGCCAGCGGGGATTATGGCTACACCTTC	CASGDYGYTF
.	TRBJ1-1	TRBD1	TRBV7-2	TGTGCCAGCAGCTTAAGGGGTGGGACAGGGGAGTTGGACACTGAAGCTTTCTTT	CASSLRGGTGELDTEAFF
.	TRBJ1-6	.	TRBV4-1	TGTGCCAGCAGCCAAAGGGACCGCATGGGCAATTCACCCCTCCACTTT	CASSQRDRMGNSPLHF
.	TRBJ1-5	.	TRBV6-5	TGTGCCAGTCATTTGGACAGAGGCAATCAGCCCCAGCATTTT	CASHLDRGNQPQHF
.	TRBJ2-2	.	TRBV27	TGTGCCAGCAAGGAAAGGTGGGACACCGGGGAGCTGTTTTTT	CASKERWDTGELFF
.	TRBJ2-7	TRBD2	TRBV6-1	TGTGCCAGCAGCGAAACTAGCGGGGGGACCTACGAGCAGTACTTC	CASSETSGGTYEQYF
few	TRBJ1-4	TRBD1	TRBV29-1	TGCAGCGTCCGGACAGGGTCTAATGAAAAACTGTTTTTT	CSVRTGSNEKLFF
.	TRBJ1-6	.	TRBV7-8	TGTGCCAGCAGCTTAGTTCCGGATTCACCCCTCCACTTT	CASSLVPDSPLHF
.	TRBJ1-1	.	TRBV7-9	TGTGCCAGCGGAGGGGCCTTGAACACTGAAGCTTTCTTT	CASGGALNTEAFF
.	TRBJ2-1	.	TRBV30	TGTGCCTGGAGTGTACGAGGGGGGGGTACTTCCGGCAATGAGCAGTTCTTC	CAWSVRGGGTSGNEQFF
few	TRBJ1-1	.	TRBV6-1	TGTGCCAGCAGTGCCCAGTTGGTTACTGAAGCTTTCTTT	CASSAQLVTEAFF
.	TRBJ1-6	.	TRBV23-1	TGCGCCAGCAGTAACCGGGGGTCACCCCTCCACTTT	CASSNRGSPLHF
.	TRBJ1-2	.	TRBV4-1	TGCGCCAGCAGCCGCCCGGGTACGAACTATGGCTACACCTTC	CASSRPGTNYGYTF
.	TRBJ2-1	TRBD1	TRBV27	TGTGCCAGCACCGACCCCGGGACAGGGGGAGGATTGGATGAGCAGTTCTTC	CASTDPGTGGGLDEQFF
.	TRBJ2-5	.	TRBV6-1	TGTGCCAGCAGTGAACCTTGGGAGACCCAGTACTTC	CASSEPWETQYF
.	TRBJ1-6	.	TRBV11-2	TGTGCCAGCAGCCCTAGTAGGGGAGGGGGTGGTTCACCCCTCCACTTT	CASSPSRGGGGSPLHF